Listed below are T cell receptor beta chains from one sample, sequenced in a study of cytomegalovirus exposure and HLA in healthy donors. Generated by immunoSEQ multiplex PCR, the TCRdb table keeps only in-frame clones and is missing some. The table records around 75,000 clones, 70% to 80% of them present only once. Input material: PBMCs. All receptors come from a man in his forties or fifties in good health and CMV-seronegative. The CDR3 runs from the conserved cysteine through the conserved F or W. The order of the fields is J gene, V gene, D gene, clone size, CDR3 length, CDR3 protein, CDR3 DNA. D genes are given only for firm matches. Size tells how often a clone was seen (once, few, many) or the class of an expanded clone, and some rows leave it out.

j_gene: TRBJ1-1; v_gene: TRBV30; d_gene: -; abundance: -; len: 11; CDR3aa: CAWAGYTEAFF; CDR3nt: TGTGCCTGGGCGGGGTACACTGAAGCTTTCTTT
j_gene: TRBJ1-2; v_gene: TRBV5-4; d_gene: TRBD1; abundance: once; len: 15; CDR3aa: CASSPGQGAWDGYTF; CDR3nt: TGTGCCAGCAGCCCCGGACAGGGGGCATGGGACGGCTACACCTTC
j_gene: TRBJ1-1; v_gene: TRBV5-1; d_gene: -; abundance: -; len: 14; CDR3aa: CASSFTGMNTEAFF; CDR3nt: TGCGCCAGCAGCTTTACAGGGATGAACACTGAAGCTTTCTTT
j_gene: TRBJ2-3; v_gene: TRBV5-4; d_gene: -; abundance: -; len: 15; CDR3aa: CASSDARGSTDTQYF; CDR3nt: TGTGCCAGCAGCGATGCCCGGGGAAGCACAGATACGCAGTATTTT
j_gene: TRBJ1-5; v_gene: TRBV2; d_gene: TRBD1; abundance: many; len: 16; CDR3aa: CASRGHRGPSNQPQHF; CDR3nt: TGTGCCAGCAGGGGACACAGGGGCCCTAGCAATCAGCCCCAGCATTTT
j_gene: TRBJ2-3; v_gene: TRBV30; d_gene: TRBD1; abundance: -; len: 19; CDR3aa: CAWTRGRGPQQQPTDTQYF; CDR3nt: TGTGCCTGGACTCGGGGCAGGGGGCCTCAACAACAGCCCACAGATACGCAGTATTTT
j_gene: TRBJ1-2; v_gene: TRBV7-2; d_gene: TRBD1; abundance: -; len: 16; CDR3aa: CASSLGTGFRYYGYTF; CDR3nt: TGTGCCAGCAGCTTAGGGACAGGCTTTCGGTACTATGGCTACACCTTC
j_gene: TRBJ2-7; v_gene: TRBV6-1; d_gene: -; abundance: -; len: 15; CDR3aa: CASSAGTHSSYEQYF; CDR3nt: TGTGCCAGCAGTGCCGGGACACATTCTTCCTACGAGCAGTACTTC
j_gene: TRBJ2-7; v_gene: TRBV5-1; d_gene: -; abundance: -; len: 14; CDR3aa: CASSLFQGAYEQYF; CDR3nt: TGCGCCAGCAGCTTGTTCCAGGGCGCCTACGAGCAGTACTTC
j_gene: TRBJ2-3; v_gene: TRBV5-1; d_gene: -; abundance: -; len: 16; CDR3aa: CASSPVWGSDPDTQYF; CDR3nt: TGCGCCAGCAGCCCGGTTTGGGGCAGCGACCCAGATACGCAGTATTTT
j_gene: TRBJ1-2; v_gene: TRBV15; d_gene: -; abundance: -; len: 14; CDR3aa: CATSIRLGQDGYTF; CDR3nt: TGTGCCACCAGCATCCGACTGGGACAAGATGGCTACACCTTC
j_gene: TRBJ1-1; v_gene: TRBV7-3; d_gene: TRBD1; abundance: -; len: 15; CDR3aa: CASSLRRGLDTEAFF; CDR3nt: TGTGCCAGCAGCTTAAGGAGGGGGCTGGACACTGAAGCTTTCTTT
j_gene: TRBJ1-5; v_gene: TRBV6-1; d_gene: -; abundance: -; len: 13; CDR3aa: CASKTVTNQPQHF; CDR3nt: TGTGCCAGCAAGACAGTGACCAATCAGCCCCAGCATTTT
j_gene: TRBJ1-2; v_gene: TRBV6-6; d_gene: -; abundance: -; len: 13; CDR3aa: CASSTGTDYRYTF; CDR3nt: TGTGCCAGCAGTACCGGGACTGACTATCGCTACACCTTC
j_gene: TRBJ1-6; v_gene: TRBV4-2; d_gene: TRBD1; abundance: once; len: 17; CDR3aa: CASSQEPPGRGLSPLHF; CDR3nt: TGTGCCAGCAGCCAAGAGCCGCCGGGCAGGGGGCTCTCACCCCTCCACTTT
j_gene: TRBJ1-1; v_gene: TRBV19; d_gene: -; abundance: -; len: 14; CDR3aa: CASVHGTLNTEAFF; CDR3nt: TGTGCCAGTGTACATGGCACCTTGAACACTGAAGCTTTCTTT
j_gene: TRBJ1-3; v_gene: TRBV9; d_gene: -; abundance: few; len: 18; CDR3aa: CASSPSGGGPISGNTIYF; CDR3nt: TGTGCCAGCAGCCCGTCGGGGGGGGGTCCGATCTCTGGAAACACCATATATTTT
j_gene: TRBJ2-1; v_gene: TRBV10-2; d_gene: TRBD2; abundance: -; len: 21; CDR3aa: CASSLSPGLATRYSSYNEQFF; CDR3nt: TGCGCCAGCAGTCTGTCACCCGGACTAGCTACACGATATAGCTCCTACAATGAGCAGTTCTTC
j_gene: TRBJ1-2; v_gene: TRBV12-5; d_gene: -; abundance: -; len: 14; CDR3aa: CASGPTSGDYGYTF; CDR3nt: TGTGCTAGTGGTCCGACTTCCGGGGACTATGGCTACACCTTC
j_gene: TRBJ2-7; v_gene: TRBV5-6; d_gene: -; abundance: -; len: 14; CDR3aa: CASSFQDRPYEQYF; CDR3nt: TGTGCCAGCAGCTTCCAGGACAGACCCTACGAGCAGTACTTC
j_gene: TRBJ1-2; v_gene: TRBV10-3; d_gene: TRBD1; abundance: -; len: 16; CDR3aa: CAISFETGRADYGYTF; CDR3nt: TGTGCCATCAGTTTTGAGACAGGGAGAGCTGACTATGGCTACACCTTC
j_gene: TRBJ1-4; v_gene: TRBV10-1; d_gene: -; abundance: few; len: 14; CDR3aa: CASVNRGIDEKLFF; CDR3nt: TGCGCCAGCGTTAACCGGGGAATCGATGAAAAACTGTTTTTT
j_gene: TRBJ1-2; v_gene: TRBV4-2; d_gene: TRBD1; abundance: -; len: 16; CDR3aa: CASSQERTGQRDGYTF; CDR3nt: TGTGCCAGCAGCCAAGAACGGACAGGGCAAAGAGATGGCTACACCTTC
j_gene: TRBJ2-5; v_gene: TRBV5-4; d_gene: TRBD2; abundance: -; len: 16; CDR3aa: CASSLGLAGGSETQYF; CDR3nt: TGTGCCAGCAGCTTGGGGCTAGCGGGGGGGTCAGAGACCCAGTACTTC
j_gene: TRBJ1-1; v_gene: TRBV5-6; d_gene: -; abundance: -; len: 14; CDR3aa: CASSRGGFDTEAFF; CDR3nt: TGTGCCAGCAGCAGAGGGGGATTCGACACTGAAGCTTTCTTT
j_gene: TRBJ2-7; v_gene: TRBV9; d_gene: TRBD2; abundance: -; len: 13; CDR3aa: CASSTPGGNEQYF; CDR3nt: TGTGCCAGCAGCACTCCGGGGGGGAACGAGCAGTACTTC
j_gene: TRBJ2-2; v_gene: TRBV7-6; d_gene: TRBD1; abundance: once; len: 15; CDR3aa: CASLQGVANTGELFF; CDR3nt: TGTGCCAGCCTACAGGGGGTTGCGAACACCGGGGAGCTGTTTTTT
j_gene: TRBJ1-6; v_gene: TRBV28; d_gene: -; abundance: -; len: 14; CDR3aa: CASSFGGLASPLHF; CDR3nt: TGTGCCAGCAGCTTCGGGGGGCTAGCTTCACCCCTCCACTTT
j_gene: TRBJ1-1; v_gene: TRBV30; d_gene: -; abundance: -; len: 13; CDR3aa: CAWSWLMNTEAFF; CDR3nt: TGTGCCTGGAGTTGGCTGATGAACACTGAAGCTTTCTTT
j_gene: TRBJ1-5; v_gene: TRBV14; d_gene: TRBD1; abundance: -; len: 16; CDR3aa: CASSPSGTGGHQPQHF; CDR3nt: TGTGCCAGCAGCCCTTCCGGGACAGGGGGACATCAGCCCCAGCATTTT
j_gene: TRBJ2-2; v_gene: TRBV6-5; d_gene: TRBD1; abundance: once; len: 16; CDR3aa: CASSYGGRGLIGELFF; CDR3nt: TGTGCCAGCAGTTATGGGGGCAGGGGGCTTATCGGGGAGCTGTTTTTT
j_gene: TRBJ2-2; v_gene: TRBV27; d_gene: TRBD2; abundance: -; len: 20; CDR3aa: CASSLFAVAGGLPRAGELFF; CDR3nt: TGTGCCAGCAGTTTATTTGCGGTAGCGGGGGGCTTACCTCGGGCCGGGGAGCTGTTTTTT
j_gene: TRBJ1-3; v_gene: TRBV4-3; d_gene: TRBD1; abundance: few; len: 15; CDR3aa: CASSRNRDRGDTIYF; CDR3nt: TGCGCCAGCAGCCGAAATCGGGACAGAGGAGACACCATATATTTT
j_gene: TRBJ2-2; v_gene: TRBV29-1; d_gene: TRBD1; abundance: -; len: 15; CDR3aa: CSVEDRDRAPGELFF; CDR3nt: TGCAGCGTTGAAGATCGAGACAGGGCCCCCGGGGAGCTGTTTTTT
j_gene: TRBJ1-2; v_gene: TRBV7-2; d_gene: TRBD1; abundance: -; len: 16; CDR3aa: CASSLRDRGANYGYTF; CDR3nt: TGTGCCAGCAGCTTAAGGGACAGGGGAGCTAACTATGGCTACACCTTC
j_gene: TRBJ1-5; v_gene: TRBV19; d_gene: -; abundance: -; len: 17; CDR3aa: CASSRPGDGVYNQPQHF; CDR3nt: TGTGCCAGTAGTAGGCCCGGGGATGGGGTATACAATCAGCCCCAGCATTTT
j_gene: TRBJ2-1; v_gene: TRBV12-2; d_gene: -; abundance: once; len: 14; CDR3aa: CASRFRLAWDEQFF; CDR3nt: TGTGCAAGTCGCTTTAGACTAGCGTGGGATGAGCAGTTCTTC
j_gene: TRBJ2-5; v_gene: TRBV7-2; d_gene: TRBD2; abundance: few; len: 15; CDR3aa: CASSPWTSGQETQYF; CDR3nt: TGTGCCAGCAGCCCATGGACTAGCGGGCAAGAGACCCAGTACTTC
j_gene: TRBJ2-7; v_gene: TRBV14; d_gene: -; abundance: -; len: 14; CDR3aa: CASSQMGARYEQYF; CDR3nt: TGTGCCAGCAGCCAAATGGGGGCGCGGTACGAGCAGTACTTC
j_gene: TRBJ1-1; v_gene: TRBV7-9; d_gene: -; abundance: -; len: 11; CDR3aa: CASSFNREAFF; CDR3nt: TGTGCCAGCAGCTTTAACAGAGAAGCTTTCTTT
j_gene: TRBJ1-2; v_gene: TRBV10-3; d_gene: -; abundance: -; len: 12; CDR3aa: CAISETGRGYTF; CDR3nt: TGTGCCATCAGTGAGACAGGTCGTGGCTACACCTTC
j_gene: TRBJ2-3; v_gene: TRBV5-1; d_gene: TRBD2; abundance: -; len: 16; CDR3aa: CASSQGLAGGPDTQYF; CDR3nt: TGCGCCAGCAGCCAGGGACTAGCGGGGGGGCCAGATACGCAGTATTTT
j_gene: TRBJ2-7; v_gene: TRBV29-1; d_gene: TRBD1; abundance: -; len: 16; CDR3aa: CSVERTHGTDSYEQYF; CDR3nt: TGCAGCGTTGAACGCACCCACGGGACAGACTCCTACGAGCAGTACTTC
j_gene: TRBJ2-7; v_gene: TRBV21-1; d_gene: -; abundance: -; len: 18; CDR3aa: CASSKARGEFSYSYEQYF; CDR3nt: TGTGCCAGCAGCAAAGCGCGCGGGGAATTCTCATACTCCTACGAGCAGTACTTC
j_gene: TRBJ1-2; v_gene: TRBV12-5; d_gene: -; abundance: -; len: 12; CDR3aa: CASGLLGAGYTF; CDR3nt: TGTGCTAGTGGTTTGTTAGGAGCTGGCTACACCTTC
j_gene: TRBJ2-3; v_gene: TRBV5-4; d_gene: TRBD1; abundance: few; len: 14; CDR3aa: CASSPRQGADTQYF; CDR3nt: TGTGCCAGCAGCCCGAGACAGGGGGCAGATACGCAGTATTTT
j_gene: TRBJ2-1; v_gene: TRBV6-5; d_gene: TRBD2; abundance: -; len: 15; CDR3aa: CASSYKLAGVNEQFF; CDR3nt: TGTGCCAGCAGTTACAAACTAGCGGGCGTCAATGAGCAGTTCTTC
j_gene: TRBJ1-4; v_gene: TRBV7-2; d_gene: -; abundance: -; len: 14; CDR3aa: CASSPSGPRRKLFF; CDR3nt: TGTGCCAGCAGCCCCAGCGGGCCTAGGAGGAAACTGTTTTTT
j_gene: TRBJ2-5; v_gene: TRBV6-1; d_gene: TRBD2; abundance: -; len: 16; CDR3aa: CASSEATSGGRETQYF; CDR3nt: TGTGCCAGCAGTGAAGCTACTAGCGGGGGTCGAGAGACCCAGTACTTC
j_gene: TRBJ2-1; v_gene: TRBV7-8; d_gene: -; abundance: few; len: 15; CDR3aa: CASSPTGIYNNEQFF; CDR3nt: TGTGCCAGCAGCCCTACAGGGATTTACAACAATGAGCAGTTCTTC
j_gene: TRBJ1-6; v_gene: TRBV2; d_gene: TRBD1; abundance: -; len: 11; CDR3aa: CASSYGQVRLF; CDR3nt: TGTGCCAGCAGTTATGGACAGGTCAGACTCTTT
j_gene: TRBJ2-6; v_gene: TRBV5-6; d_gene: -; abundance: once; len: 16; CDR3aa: CASSQRQYSGANVLTF; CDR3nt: TGTGCCAGCAGCCAAAGACAGTACTCTGGGGCCAACGTCCTGACTTTC
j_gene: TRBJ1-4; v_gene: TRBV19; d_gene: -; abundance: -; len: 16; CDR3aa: CASRFEQNRANEKLFF; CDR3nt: TGTGCCAGTAGATTCGAACAGAACAGAGCTAATGAAAAACTGTTTTTT
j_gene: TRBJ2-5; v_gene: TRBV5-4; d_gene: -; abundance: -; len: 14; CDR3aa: CASSRDEGQETQYF; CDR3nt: TGTGCCAGCAGCCGGGATGAGGGCCAAGAGACCCAGTACTTC
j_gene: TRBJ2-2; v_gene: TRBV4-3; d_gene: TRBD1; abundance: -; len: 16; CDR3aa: CASSQQSGGYTGELFF; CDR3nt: TGCGCCAGCAGCCAACAATCAGGGGGATACACCGGGGAGCTGTTTTTT
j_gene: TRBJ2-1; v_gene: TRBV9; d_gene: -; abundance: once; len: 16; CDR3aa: CASSVAPTRPSDEQFF; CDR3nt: TGTGCCAGCAGCGTAGCGCCGACTAGACCCTCGGATGAGCAGTTCTTC
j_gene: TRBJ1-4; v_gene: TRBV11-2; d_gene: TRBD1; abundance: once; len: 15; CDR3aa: CASSLQTGINEKLFF; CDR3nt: TGTGCCAGCAGCTTACAGACAGGGATTAATGAAAAACTGTTTTTT